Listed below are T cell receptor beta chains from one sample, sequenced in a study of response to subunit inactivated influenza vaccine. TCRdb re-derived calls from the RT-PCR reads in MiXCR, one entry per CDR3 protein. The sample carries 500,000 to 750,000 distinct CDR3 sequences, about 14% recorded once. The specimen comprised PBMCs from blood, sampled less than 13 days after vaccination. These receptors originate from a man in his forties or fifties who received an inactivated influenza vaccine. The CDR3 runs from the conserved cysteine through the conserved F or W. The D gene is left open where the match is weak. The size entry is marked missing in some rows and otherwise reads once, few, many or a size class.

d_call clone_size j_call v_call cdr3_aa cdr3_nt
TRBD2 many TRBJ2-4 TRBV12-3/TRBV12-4 CASSPGTSGGAFVQYF TGTGCCAGCAGCCCCGGGACTAGCGGGGGGGCCTTCGTTCAGTACTTC
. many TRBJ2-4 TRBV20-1 CSAGTALDIQYF TGCAGTGCCGGGACTGCCTTGGACATTCAGTACTTC
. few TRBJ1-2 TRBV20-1 CSADRSFYGYTF TGCAGTGCTGACAGGTCTTTCTATGGCTACACCTTC
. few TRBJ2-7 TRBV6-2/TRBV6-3 CAAKGREYEQYF TGTGCCGCCAAGGGAAGGGAATACGAGCAGTACTTC
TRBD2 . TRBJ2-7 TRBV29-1 CSVEEGTSGQNQYF TGCAGCGTTGAAGAGGGGACTAGCGGGCAAAACCAGTACTTC
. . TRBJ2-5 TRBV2 CASSRTRDLQETQYF TGTGCCAGCAGTCGGACCCGGGACTTACAAGAGACCCAGTACTTC
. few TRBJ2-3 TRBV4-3 CASSQAGRTDTQYF TGCGCCAGCAGCCAGGCAGGGCGCACAGATACGCAGTATTTT
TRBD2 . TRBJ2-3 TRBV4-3 CASSQVGLAVVTDTQYF TGCGCCAGCAGCCAAGTTGGACTAGCGGTAGTCACAGATACGCAGTATTTT
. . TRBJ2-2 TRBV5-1 CASSLATGSGELFF TGCGCCAGCAGCTTGGCAACAGGGTCCGGGGAGCTGTTTTTT
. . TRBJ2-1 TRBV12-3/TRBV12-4 CASSSPGLTYNEQFF TGTGCCAGCAGTTCTCCGGGTCTTACCTACAATGAGCAGTTCTTC
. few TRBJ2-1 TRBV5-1 CASSSGPGDNEQFF TGCGCCAGCAGCTCGGGACCAGGGGATAATGAGCAGTTCTTC
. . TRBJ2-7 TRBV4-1 CASSPQQALSQEQYF TGCGCCAGCAGCCCCCAGCAGGCCCTATCTCAGGAGCAGTACTTC
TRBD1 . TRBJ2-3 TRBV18 CASSPPGGQAGTDTQYF TGTGCCAGCTCACCCCCCGGGGGACAGGCCGGAACAGATACGCAGTATTTT
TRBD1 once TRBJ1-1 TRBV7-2 CASIRDRVAHTEAFF TGTGCCAGCATCCGAGACAGGGTCGCACACACTGAAGCTTTCTTT
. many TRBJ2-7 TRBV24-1 CATSEGGTYEQYF TGTGCCACCAGTGAGGGGGGCACTTACGAGCAGTACTTC
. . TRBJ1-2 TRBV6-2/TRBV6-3 CASSYSTENFLYGYTF TGTGCCAGCAGTTACTCCACGGAAAACTTTTTGTATGGCTACACCTTC
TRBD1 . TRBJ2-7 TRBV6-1 CASSEWTGPGYF TGTGCCAGCAGTGAATGGACAGGCCCGGGGTACTTC
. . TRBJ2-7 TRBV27 CASSSITNRVTYEQYF TGTGCCAGCAGTTCAATAACAAACAGGGTTACCTACGAGCAGTACTTC
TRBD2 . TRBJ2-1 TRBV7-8 CASSFGRESFNEQFF TGTGCCAGCAGCTTCGGGCGGGAGTCTTTCAATGAGCAGTTCTTC
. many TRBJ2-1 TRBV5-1 CASSLVPAESSYNEQFF TGCGCCAGCAGCTTGGTTCCCGCGGAAAGCTCCTACAATGAGCAGTTCTTC
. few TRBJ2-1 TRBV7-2 CASSLGGPSYNEQFF TGTGCCAGCAGCTTAGGGGGGCCTTCCTACAATGAGCAGTTCTTC
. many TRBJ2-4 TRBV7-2 CASSLETGFQYF TGTGCCAGCAGCTTAGAGACTGGGTTTCAGTACTTC
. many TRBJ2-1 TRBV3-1 CASSQDRKTEQFF TGTGCCAGCAGCCAAGATCGAAAGACCGAGCAGTTCTTC
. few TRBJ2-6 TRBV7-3 CASSLRQDPSGANVLTF TGTGCCAGCAGCTTGAGACAGGACCCCTCTGGGGCCAACGTCCTGACTTTC
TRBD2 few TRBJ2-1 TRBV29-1 CSVDLSGGLAGGEQFF TGCAGCGTTGACCTATCCGGCGGACTAGCGGGAGGGGAGCAGTTCTTC
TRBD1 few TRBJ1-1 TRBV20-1 CSARGRTGGYRDTEAFF TGCAGTGCTAGAGGAAGAACAGGGGGCTACCGGGACACTGAAGCTTTCTTT
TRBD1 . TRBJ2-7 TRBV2 CASSVGGQGPYEQYF TGTGCCAGCAGCGTTGGGGGACAGGGCCCCTACGAGCAGTACTTC
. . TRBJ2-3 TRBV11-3 CASSKSGASTDTQYF TGTGCCAGCAGTAAAAGCGGCGCTAGCACAGATACGCAGTATTTT
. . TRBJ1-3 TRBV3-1 CASSLNTDVRTIYF TGTGCCAGCAGCCTAAACACGGATGTGCGCACCATATATTTT
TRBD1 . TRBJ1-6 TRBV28 CASSKDRENSPLHF TGTGCCAGCAGTAAGGACAGGGAGAATTCACCCCTCCACTTT
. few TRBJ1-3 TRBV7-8 CASSHPGKRNTIYF TGTGCCAGCAGCCACCCTGGGAAGAGAAACACCATATATTTT
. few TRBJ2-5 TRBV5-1 CARTWQTQYF TGCGCCAGGACCTGGCAGACCCAGTACTTC
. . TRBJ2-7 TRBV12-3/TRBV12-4 CASSPTPSSREQYF TGTGCCAGCAGCCCCACACCCTCCTCTCGGGAGCAGTACTTC
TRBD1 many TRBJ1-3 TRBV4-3 CASSQYEGQGPGNTIYF TGCGCCAGCAGCCAATATGAGGGACAGGGCCCTGGAAACACCATATATTTT
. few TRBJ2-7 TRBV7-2 CASSPRWGVVYEQYF TGTGCCAGCAGCCCTCGGTGGGGTGTAGTTTACGAGCAGTACTTC
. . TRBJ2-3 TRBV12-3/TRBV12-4 CASTSSSTQYF TGTGCCAGCACCAGCTCTAGTACGCAGTATTTT
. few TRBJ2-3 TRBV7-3 CATALGDGTDTQYF TGTGCCACTGCACTAGGGGATGGCACAGATACGCAGTATTTT
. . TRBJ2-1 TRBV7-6 CASSGSRVGPDNEQFF TGTGCCAGCAGCGGGAGCAGGGTGGGGCCTGACAATGAGCAGTTCTTC
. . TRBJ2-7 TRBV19 CASSAPGRNSYEQYF TGTGCCAGTAGTGCACCGGGACGGAACTCCTACGAGCAGTACTTC
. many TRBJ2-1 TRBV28 CASTPPGLYNEQFF TGTGCCAGCACCCCCCCGGGTTTATACAATGAGCAGTTCTTC
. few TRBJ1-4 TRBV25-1 CASSEYGITNEKLFF TGTGCCAGCAGTGAATATGGGATAACTAATGAAAAACTGTTTTTT
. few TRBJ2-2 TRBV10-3 CAIRMTPRETGELFF TGTGCCATCAGAATGACCCCCCGGGAAACCGGGGAGCTGTTTTTT
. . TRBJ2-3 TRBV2 CASSYLIPSTDTQYF TGTGCCAGCAGCTATCTAATTCCTAGCACAGATACGCAGTATTTT
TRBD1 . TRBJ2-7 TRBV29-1 CSVLDRGQYEQYF TGCAGCGTGCTAGACAGGGGGCAATACGAGCAGTACTTC
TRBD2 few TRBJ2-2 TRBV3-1 CASSRAPAGAVGELFF TGTGCCAGCAGCCGGGCCCCAGCGGGAGCTGTTGGGGAGCTGTTTTTT
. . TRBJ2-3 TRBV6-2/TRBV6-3 CASSRRGHLSTDTQYF TGTGCCAGCAGCCGCCGGGGACACCTTAGCACAGATACGCAGTATTTT
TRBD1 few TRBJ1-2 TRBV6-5 CASSYMGQGNYGYTF TGTGCCAGCAGTTACATGGGACAGGGAAACTATGGCTACACCTTC
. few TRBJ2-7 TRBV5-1 CASSSRPGHEQYF TGCGCCAGCAGCTCCCGGCCAGGGCACGAGCAGTACTTC
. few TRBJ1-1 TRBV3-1 CASSQTGTVGGTEAFF TGTGCCAGCAGCCAGACCGGGACCGTCGGGGGGACTGAAGCTTTCTTT
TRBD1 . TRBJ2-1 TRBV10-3 CAISGAGGAYNEQFF TGTGCCATCAGTGGGGCAGGGGGTGCCTACAATGAGCAGTTCTTC
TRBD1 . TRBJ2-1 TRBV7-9 CASSTGQGVFEQFF TGTGCCAGCAGCACGGGACAGGGGGTTTTTGAGCAGTTCTTC
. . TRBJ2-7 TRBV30 CAWSVWLTPYEQYF TGTGCCTGGAGTGTATGGCTGACCCCCTACGAGCAGTACTTC
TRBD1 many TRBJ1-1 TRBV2 CASSKTDRGATEAFF TGTGCCAGCAGTAAGACCGACAGGGGAGCCACTGAAGCTTTCTTT
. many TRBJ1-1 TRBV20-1 CSAGDSYVSTEAFF TGCAGTGCTGGAGACAGCTACGTGAGCACTGAAGCTTTCTTT
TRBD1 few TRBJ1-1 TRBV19 CASSKDRENTEAFF TGTGCCAGTAGTAAGGACAGGGAGAACACTGAAGCTTTCTTT